This TCR beta chain was observed in a study of OX40 agonist ivuxolimab in advanced cancers. Sequencing was performed with immunoSEQ multiplex PCR; in TCRdb, only in-frame clones are kept and a portion is missing. The data contain about 100,000 clones, approximately 91% of them seen just once; the ten biggest clones take up 0.7% to 0.9%. Per germline, CDR1 LNHDA and CDR2 SQIVND (reference sequence). The CDR3 sequence is 14 residues long. Between the trimmed V and J ends, which lost 5 bases and 4 bases, there was a span of 11 bases. V and J are TRBV19 and TRBJ2-2; D might be TRBD1 (6 bases). The source is an adult with an advanced solid tumor such as melanoma, head and neck, liver or kidney cancer. Sequences were derived from CD4+ or CD8+ T cells sorted from blood, sampled in a trial of the OX40 agonist ivuxolimab. CDR3 nucleotide sequence: TGTGCCAGTAGTGGGACATGGGGCACCGGGGAGCTGTTTTTT. It translates to CASSGTWGTGELFF.